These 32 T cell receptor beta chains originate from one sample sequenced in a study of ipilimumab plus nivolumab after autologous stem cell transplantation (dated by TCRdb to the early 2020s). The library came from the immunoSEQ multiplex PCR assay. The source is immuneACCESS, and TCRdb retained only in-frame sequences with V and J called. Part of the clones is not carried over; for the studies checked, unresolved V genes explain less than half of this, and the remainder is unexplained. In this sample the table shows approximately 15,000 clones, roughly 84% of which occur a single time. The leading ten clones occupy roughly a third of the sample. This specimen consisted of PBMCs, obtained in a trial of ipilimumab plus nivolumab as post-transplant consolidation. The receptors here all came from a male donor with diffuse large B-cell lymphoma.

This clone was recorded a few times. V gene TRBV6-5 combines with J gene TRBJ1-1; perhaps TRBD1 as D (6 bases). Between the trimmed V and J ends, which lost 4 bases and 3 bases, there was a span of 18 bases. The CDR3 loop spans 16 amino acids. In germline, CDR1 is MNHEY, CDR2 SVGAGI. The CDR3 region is CASSFFKGEGDTEAFF. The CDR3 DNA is TGTGCCAGCAGTTTTTTCAAAGGGGAGGGGGACACTGAAGCTTTCTTT.

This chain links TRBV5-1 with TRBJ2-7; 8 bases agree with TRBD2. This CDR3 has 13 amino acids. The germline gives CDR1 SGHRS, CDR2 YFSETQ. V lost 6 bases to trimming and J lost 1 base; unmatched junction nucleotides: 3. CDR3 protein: CASTTSGSYEQYF. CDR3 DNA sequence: TGCGCCAGCACTACTAGCGGTTCCTACGAGCAGTACTTC.

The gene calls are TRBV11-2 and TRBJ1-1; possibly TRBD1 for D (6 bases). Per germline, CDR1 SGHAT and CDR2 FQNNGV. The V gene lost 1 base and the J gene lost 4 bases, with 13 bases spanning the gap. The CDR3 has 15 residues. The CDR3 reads CASSLVAGVGTEAFF. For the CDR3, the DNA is TGTGCCAGCAGCTTAGTTGCAGGGGTAGGCACTGAAGCTTTCTTT.

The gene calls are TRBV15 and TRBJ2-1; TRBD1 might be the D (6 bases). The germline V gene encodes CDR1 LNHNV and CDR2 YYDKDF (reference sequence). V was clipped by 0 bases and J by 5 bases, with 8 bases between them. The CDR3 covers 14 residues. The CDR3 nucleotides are TGTGCCACCAGCAGAGATTACAGGGACAATGAGCAGTTCTTC. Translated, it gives CATSRDYRDNEQFF.

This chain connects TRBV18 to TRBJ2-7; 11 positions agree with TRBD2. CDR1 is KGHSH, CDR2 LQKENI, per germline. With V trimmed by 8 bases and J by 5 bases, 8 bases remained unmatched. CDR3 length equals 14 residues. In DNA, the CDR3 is TGTGCCAGCGCCTCACTAGCGGGGGCCCACGAGCAGTACTTC. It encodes CASASLAGAHEQYF.

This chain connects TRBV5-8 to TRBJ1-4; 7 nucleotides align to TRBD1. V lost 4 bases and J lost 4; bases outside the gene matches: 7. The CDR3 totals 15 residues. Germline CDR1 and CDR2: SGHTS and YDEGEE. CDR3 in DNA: TGTGCCAGCAGCGGGCCGGGACAGTTTAATGAAAAACTGTTTTTT. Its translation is CASSGPGQFNEKLFF. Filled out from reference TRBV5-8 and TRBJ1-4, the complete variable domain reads EAGVTQSPTHLIKTRGQQATLRCSPISGHTSVYWYQQALGLGLQFLLWYDEGEERNRGNFPPRFSGRQFPNYSSELNVNALELEDSALYLCASSGPGQFNEKLFFGSGTQLSVL.

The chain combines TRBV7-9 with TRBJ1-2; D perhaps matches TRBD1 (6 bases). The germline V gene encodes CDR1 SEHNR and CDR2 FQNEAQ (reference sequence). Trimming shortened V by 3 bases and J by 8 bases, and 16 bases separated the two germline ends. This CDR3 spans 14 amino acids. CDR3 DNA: TGTGCCAGCAGCTTCCCCGGGACACAGGCGGGCTACACCTTC. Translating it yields CASSFPGTQAGYTF.

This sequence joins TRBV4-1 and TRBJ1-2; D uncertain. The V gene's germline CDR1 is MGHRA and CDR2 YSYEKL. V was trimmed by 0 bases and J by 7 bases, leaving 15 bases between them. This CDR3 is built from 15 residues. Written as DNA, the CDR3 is TGCGCCAGCAGCCAAGATGAGGGCCCTTATGGTGGCTACACCTTC. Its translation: CASSQDEGPYGGYTF.

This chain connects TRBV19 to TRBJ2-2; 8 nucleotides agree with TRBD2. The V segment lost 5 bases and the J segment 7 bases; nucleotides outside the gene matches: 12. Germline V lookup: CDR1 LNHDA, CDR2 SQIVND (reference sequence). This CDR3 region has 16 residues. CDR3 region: CASSLVSGAFGGELFF. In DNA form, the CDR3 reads TGTGCCAGTAGTCTCGTTAGCGGGGCCTTCGGCGGGGAGCTGTTTTTT.

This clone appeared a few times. CDR3 residues: CASSLLQGAYGYTF. In nucleotides, the CDR3 is TGCGCCAGCAGCTTGTTACAGGGTGCCTATGGCTACACCTTC. The V and J genes are TRBV5-1 and TRBJ1-2, with D perhaps matching TRBD1 (6 bases). The CDR3 consists of 14 residues. The V gene lost 1 base and the J gene lost 4 bases, with 11 bases spanning the gap. Germline assignment: CDR1 SGHRS and CDR2 YFSETQ.

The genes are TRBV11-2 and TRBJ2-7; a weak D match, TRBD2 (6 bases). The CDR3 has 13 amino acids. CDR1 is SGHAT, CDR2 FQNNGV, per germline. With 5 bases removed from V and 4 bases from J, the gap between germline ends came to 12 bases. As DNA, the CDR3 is TGTGCCAGCAGCCAGGGACTTAATTACGAGCAGTACTTC. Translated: CASSQGLNYEQYF.

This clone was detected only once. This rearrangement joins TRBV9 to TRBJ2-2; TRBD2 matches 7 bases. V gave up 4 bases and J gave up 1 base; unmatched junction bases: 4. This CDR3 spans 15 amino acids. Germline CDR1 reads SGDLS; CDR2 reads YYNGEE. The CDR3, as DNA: TGTGCCAGCAGCCCCCAGCGGGGGAACACCGGGGAGCTGTTTTTT. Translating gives CASSPQRGNTGELFF.

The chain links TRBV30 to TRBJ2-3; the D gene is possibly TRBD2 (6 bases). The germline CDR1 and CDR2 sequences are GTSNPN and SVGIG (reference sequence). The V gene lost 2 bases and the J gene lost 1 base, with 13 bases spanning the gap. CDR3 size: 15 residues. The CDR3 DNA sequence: TGTGCCTGGAGTAATAGCGGAGGGGGCACAGATACGCAGTATTTT. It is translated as CAWSNSGGGTDTQYF.

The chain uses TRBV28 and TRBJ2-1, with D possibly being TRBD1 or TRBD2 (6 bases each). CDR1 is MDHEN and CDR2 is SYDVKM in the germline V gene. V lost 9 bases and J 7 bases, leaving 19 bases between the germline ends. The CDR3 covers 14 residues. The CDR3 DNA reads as TGTGCCAGTAGGACCGGGGGCCCGTTGAATGAGCAGTTCTTC. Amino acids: CASRTGGPLNEQFF.

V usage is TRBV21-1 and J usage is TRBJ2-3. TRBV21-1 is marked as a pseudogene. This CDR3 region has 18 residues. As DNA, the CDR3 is TGTGCCAGCAGCAAAGTTATAGGGCCCCGGGCTAGCACAGATACGCAGTATTTT. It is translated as CASSKVIGPRASTDTQYF.

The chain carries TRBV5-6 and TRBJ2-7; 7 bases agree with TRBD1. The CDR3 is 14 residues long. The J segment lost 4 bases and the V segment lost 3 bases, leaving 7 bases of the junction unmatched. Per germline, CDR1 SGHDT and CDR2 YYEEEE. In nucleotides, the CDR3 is TGTGCCAGCAGCTACAACAGGGGACAATACGAGCAGTACTTC. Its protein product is CASSYNRGQYEQYF.

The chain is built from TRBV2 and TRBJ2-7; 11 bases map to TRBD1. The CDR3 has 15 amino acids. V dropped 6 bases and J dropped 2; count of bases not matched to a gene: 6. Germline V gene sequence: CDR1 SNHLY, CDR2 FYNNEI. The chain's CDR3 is CASRAPGQGAYEQYF. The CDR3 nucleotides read TGTGCCAGCAGAGCACCGGGACAGGGGGCCTACGAGCAGTACTTC.

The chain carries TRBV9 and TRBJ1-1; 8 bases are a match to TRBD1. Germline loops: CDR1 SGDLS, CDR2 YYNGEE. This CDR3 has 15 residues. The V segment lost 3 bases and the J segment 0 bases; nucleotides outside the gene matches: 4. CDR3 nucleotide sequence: TGTGCCAGCAGCGACCGGGACAGGATGAACACTGAAGCTTTCTTT. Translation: CASSDRDRMNTEAFF. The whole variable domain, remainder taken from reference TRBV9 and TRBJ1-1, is DSGVTQTPKHLITATGQRVTLRCSPRSGDLSVYWYQQSLDQGLQFLIQYYNGEERAKGNILERFSAQQFPDLHSELNLSSLELGDSALYFCASSDRDRMNTEAFFGQGTRLTVV.

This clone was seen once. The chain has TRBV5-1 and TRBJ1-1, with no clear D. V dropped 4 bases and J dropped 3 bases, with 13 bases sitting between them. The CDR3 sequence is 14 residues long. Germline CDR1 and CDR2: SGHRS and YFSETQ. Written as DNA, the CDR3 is TGCGCCAGCAGCACACAAGGCGGGGACACTGAAGCTTTCTTT. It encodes CASSTQGGDTEAFF.

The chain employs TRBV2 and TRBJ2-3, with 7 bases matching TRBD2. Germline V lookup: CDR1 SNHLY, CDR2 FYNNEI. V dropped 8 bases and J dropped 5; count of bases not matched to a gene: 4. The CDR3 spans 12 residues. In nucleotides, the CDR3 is TGTGCCAGCCGACTAGCAGGAGATACGCAGTATTTT. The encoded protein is CASRLAGDTQYF.

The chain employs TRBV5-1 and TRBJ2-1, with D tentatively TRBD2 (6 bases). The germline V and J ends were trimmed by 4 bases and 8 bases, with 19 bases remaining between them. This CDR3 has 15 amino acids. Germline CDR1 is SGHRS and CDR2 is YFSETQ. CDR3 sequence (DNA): TGCGCCAGCAGCCGGATAGGGGAGCGGGCGGATGAGCAGTTCTTC. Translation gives CASSRIGERADEQFF.

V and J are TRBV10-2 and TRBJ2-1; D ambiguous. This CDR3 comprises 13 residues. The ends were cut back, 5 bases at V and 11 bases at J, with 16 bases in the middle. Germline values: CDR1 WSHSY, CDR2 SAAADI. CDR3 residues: CASSQSPGTKQFF. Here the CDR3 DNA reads TGCGCCAGCAGTCAATCGCCGGGTACGAAGCAGTTCTTC.

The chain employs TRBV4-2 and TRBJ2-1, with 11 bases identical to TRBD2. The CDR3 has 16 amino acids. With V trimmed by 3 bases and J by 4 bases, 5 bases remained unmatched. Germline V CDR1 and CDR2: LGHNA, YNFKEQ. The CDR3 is CASSQERLAGYNEQFF. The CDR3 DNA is TGTGCCAGCAGCCAGGAGCGACTAGCGGGATACAATGAGCAGTTCTTC.

For the CDR3, the DNA is TGTGCCAGCAGCCACCCGCCGGGACAGAAGTATTCACCCCTCCACTTT. Translating gives CASSHPPGQKYSPLHF. This chain connects TRBV4-2 to TRBJ1-6; 7 bases line up with TRBD1. This CDR3 spans 16 amino acids. Unmatched junction bases numbered 10, after V lost 3 bases and J lost 8 bases. Looked up from germline, CDR1 is LGHNA and CDR2 is YNFKEQ.

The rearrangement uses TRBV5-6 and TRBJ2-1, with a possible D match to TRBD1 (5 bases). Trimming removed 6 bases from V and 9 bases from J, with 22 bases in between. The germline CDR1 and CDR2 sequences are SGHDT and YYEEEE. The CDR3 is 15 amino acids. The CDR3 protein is CASTENHDSSGEQFF. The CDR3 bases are TGTGCCAGCACCGAAAACCATGACAGTTCGGGTGAGCAGTTCTTC. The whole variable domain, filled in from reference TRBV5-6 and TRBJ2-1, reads DAGVTQSPTHLIKTRGQQVTLRCSPKSGHDTVSWYQQALGQGPQFIFQYYEEEERQRGNFPDRFSGHQFPNYSSELNVNALLLGDSALYLCASTENHDSSGEQFFGPGTRLTVL.

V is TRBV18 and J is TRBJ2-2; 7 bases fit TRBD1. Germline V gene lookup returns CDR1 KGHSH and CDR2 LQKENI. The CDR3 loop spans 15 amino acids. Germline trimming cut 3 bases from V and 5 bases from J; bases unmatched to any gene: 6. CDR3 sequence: CASSPTGQATGELFF. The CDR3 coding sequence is TGTGCCAGCTCACCCACAGGACAGGCGACCGGGGAGCTGTTTTTT.

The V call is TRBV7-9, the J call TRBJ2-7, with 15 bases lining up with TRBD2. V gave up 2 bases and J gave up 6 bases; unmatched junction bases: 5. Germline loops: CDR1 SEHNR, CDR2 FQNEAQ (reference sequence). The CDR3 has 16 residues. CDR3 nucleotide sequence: TGTGCCAGCAGCTTAAGGACTAGCGGGAGGGCCGCCGAGCAGTACTTC. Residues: CASSLRTSGRAAEQYF.

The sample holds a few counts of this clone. CDR3 nucleotide sequence: TGTGCCAGTTCCCGGGGACAGGGAGGATCCGAGACCCAGTACTTC. Translated: CASSRGQGGSETQYF. The chain recombines TRBV19 with TRBJ2-5, with 9 bases fitting TRBD1. The germline V gene has CDR1 LNHDA and CDR2 SQIVND (reference sequence). CDR3 size: 15 residues. J gave up 5 bases and V 8 bases, and 12 bases lay outside the gene matches.

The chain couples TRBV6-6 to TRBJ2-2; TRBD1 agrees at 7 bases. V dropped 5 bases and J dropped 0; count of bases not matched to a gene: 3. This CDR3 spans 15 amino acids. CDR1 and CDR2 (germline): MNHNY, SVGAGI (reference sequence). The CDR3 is CASSRQGANTGELFF. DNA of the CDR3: TGTGCCAGCAGTAGACAGGGTGCGAACACCGGGGAGCTGTTTTTT.

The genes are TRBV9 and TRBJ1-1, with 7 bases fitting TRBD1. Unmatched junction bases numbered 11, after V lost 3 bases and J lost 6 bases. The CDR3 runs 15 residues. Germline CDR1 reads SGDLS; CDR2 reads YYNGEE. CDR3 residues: CASSAEGAGRAEAFF. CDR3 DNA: TGTGCCAGCAGCGCAGAGGGGGCAGGACGTGCTGAAGCTTTCTTT.

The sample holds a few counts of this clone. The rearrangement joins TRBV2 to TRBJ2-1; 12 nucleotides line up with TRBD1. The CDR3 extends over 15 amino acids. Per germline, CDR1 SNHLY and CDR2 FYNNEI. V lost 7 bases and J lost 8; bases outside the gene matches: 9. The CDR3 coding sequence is TGTGCCAGCAACAACCGGGACAGGGGGCTCTATGAGCAGTTCTTC. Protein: CASNNRDRGLYEQFF.

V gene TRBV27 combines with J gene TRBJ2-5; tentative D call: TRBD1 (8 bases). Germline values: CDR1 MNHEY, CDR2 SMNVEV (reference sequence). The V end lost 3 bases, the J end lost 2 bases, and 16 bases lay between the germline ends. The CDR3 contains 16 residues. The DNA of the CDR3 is TGTGCCAGCAGTTTTACAGGGGGGGGGTCTCAAGAGACCCAGTACTTC. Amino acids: CASSFTGGGSQETQYF.